The source of this T cell receptor (beta chain) is a study of blood T cell repertoires in COVID-19. Study details: The analysed material was cDNA or gDNA that came from T cells, B-cell-depleted T cells, or PBMCs.

Authors' data handling: Researchers report that nucleated cell counts were estimated from reference gene primer amplification. Profiling relied on immunoSEQ multiplex PCR, and the TCRdb table lists in-frame clones only, not all of them. V and J calls and clone size follow that table, whereas D and trimming were derived from the DNA. Among some 290,000 clones, around 90% were seen once, and the ten largest hold under 3.5%. The germline gives CDR1 SGHAT, CDR2 FQNNGV. V shed 1 base and J 1 base; nucleotides not matched to a gene: 3. The CDR3 loop spans 15 amino acids. This clonotype originated in a woman younger than 45 with COVID-19, enrolled during active disease. This sequence joins TRBV11-2 and TRBJ2-5; TRBD2 aligns across 7 bases. Sample: peripheral blood. The CDR3 is CASSLGGSLQETQYF. The CDR3 DNA sequence: TGTGCCAGCAGCTTAGGCGGGAGCCTCCAAGAGACCCAGTACTTC.